This T cell receptor (beta chain) was profiled in a study of tumor-infiltrating lymphocytes in primary liver carcinoma. Study in general: Tumor staging was T1-T3 N0M0; sizes spanned roughly 4.2 to 10 cm across.

Comment on this clonotype: What it binds is not known. The junction departs from germline at one end; a sequencing error may be responsible.

From approximately 0.5 ug of total RNA, TCR beta-specific cDNA was reverse-transcribed using a constant-region primer. ARM-PCR, slightly modified, supplied the TCR beta libraries through three nested multiplex PCR rounds. Researchers ran the first two PCR rounds for roughly 10 cycles each with TRBV1-TRBV30 forward primers and a C-beta reverse primer. TCRdb itself ran the multiplex PCR reads through MiXCR, one entry per CDR3 protein. The sample lists 75,000 or so distinct CDR3 sequences; over 60% were seen once. Broader study findings: Pairs comparing tumor with adjacent tissue or blood overlapped less than pairs drawn from tumor regions.

CDR1 is MGHRA, CDR2 YSYEKL, per germline. This CDR3 comprises 17 residues. Starting material for RNA and DNA co-extraction consisted of about 17-34 mg of unsorted bulk tissue. The sample comprised liver tumor tissue from sampling region 4. The subset was: tumor region T4, right-lateral pole. The clonotype was recovered from a man between 40 and 49 years old with primary liver carcinoma and hepatitis B virus infection. The rearrangement joins TRBV4-1 to TRBJ1-1, with D possibly being TRBD1 (6 bases). The CDR3 protein is CASSQDPRGGQDTEAFF. The CDR3 DNA reads TGTGCCAGCAGCCAAGATCCAAGGGGGGGCCAGGACACTGAAGCTTTCTTT.